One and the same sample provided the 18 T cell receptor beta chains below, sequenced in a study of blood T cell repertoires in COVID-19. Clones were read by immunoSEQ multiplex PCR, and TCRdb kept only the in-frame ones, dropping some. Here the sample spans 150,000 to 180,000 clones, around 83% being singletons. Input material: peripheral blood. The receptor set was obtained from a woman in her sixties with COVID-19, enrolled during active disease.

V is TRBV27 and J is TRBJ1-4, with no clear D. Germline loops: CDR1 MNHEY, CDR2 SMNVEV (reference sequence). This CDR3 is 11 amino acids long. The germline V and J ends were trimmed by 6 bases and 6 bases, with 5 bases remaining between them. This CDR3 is CASREDEKLFF. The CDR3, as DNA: TGTGCCAGCAGAGAGGATGAAAAACTGTTTTTT.

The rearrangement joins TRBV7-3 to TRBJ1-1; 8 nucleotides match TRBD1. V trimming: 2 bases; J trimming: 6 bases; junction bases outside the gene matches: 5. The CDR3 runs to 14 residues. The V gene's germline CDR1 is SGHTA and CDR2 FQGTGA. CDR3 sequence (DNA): TGTGCCAGCAGCTTAGGACAGGGTAACTCTGAAGCTTTCTTT. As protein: CASSLGQGNSEAFF.

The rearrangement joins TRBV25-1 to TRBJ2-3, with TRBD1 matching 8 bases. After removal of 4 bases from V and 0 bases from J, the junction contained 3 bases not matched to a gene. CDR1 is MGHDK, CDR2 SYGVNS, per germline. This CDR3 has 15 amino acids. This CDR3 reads CASSGGTGSTDTQYF. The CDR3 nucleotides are TGTGCCAGCAGTGGCGGGACAGGTAGCACAGATACGCAGTATTTT.

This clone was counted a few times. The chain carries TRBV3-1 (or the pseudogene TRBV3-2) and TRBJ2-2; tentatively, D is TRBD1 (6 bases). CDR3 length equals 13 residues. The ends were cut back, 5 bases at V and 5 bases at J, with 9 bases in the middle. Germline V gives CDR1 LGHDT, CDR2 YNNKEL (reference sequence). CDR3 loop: CASSATGTGELFF. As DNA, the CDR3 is TGTGCCAGCAGCGCCACAGGGACCGGGGAGCTGTTTTTT.

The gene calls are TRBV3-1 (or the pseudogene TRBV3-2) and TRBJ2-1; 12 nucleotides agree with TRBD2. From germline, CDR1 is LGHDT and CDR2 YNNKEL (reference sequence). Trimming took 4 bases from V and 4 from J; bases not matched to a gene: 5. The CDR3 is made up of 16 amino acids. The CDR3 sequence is CASSRPSGGVYNEQFF. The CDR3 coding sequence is TGTGCCAGCAGCCGCCCTAGCGGGGGGGTATACAATGAGCAGTTCTTC.

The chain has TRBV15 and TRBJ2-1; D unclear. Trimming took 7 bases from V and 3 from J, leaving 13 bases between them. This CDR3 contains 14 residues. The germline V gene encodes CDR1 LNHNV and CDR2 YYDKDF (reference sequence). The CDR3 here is CATTRRAFYNEQFF. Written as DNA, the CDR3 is TGTGCCACCACCCGGAGAGCCTTCTACAATGAGCAGTTCTTC.

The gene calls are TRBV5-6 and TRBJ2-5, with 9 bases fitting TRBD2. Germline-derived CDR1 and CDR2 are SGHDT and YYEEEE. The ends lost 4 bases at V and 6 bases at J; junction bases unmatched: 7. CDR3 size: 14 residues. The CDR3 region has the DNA TGTGCCAGCAGCAAAATCGGACTAGCGAAGACCCAGTACTTC. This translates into CASSKIGLAKTQYF.

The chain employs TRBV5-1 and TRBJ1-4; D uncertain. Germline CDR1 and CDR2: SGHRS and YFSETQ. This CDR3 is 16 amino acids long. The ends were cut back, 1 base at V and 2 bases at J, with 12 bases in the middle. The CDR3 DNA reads TGCGCCAGCAGCTTGTTCTTGGTTGGCACTAATGAAAAACTGTTTTTT. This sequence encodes CASSLFLVGTNEKLFF.

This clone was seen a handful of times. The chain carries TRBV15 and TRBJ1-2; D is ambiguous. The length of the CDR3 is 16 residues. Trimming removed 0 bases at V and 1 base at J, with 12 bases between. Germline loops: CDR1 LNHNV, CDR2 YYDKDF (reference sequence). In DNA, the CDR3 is TGTGCCACCAGCAGAGAGATTGGGCTCCTTAACTATGGCTACACCTTC. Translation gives CATSREIGLLNYGYTF.

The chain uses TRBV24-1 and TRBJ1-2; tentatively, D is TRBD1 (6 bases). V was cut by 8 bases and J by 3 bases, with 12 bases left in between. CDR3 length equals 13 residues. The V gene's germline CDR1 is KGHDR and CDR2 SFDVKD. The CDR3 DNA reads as TGTGCCACCAATGACGGGACACACTATGGCTACACCTTC. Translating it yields CATNDGTHYGYTF.

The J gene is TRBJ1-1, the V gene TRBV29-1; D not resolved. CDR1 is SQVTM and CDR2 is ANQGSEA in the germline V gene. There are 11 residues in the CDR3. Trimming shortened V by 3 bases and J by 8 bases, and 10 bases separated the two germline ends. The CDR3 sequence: CSVEGRSEAFF. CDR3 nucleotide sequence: TGCAGCGTTGAGGGCAGAAGCGAAGCTTTCTTT.

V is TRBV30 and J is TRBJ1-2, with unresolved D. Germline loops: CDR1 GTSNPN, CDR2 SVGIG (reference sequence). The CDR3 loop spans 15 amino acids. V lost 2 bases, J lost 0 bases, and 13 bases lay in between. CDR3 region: CAWSREQRPNYGYTF. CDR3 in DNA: TGTGCCTGGAGTAGGGAGCAGAGACCTAACTATGGCTACACCTTC.

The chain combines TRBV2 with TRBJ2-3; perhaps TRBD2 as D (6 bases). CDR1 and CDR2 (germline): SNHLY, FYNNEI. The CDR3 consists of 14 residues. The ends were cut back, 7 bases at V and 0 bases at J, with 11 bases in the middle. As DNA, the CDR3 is TGTGCCAGCAAGGAGGGCCGAAGCACAGATACGCAGTATTTT. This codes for CASKEGRSTDTQYF.

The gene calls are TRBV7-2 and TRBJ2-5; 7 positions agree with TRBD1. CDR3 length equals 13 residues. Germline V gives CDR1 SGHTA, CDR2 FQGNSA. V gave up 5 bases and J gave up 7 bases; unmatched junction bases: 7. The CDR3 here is CASSLDRAGTQYF. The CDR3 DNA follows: TGTGCCAGCAGCCTAGACAGGGCAGGGACCCAGTACTTC.

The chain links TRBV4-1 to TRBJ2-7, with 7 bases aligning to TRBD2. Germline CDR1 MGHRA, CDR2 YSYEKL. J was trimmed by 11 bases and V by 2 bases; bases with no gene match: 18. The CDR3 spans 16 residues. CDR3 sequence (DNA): TGCGCCAGCAGCCAAAACCTCTGGGGGTCTGAAGGGAGGGAGTACTTC. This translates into CASSQNLWGSEGREYF.

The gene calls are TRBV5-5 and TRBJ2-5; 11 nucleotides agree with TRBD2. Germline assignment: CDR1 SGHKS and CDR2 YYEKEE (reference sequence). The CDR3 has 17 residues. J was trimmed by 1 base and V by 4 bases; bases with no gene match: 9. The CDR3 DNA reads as TGTGCCAGCAGCCCACTAGCGGGGGCCTCATCCCAAGAGACCCAGTACTTC. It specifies CASSPLAGASSQETQYF.

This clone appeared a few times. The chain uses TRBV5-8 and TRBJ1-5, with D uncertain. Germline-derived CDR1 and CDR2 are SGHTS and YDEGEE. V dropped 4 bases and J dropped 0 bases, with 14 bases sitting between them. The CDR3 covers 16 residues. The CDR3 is CASSIGRVYSNQPQHF. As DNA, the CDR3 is TGTGCCAGCAGCATAGGGCGGGTTTATAGCAATCAGCCCCAGCATTTT.

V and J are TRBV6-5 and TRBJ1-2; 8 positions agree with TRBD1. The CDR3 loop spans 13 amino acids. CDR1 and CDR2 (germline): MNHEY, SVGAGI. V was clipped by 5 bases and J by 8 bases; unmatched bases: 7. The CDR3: CASSRTGFAGYTF. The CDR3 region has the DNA TGTGCCAGCAGTAGGACAGGGTTCGCGGGCTACACCTTC.